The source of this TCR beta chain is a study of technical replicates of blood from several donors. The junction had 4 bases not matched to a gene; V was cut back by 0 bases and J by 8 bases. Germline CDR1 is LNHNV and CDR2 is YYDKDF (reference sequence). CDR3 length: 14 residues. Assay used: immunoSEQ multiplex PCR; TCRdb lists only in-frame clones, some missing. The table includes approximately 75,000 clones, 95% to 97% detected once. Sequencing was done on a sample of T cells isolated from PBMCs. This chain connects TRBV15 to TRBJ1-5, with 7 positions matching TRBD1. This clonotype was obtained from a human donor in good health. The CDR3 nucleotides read TGTGCCACCAGCAGAGATTATCAGGGGGAGCCCCAGCATTTT. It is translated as CATSRDYQGEPQHF.